The 10 T cell receptor beta chains in this list originate from one sample, sequenced in a study of response to subunit inactivated influenza vaccine. TCRdb re-derived calls from the RT-PCR reads in MiXCR, one entry per CDR3 protein. The sample includes hundreds of thousands of distinct CDR3 sequences, approximately 15% of them seen just once. Source: PBMCs from blood, taken less than 15 days before vaccination. These receptor sequences come from a man between 50 and 59 years old who received an inactivated influenza vaccine.

This clonotype was detected many times. The chain uses TRBV5-1 and TRBJ1-1; perhaps TRBD1 as D (6 bases). Germline CDR1 is SGHRS and CDR2 is YFSETQ. The V and J ends lost 4 bases and 0 bases respectively, with 22 bases between them. The CDR3 loop spans 18 amino acids. The CDR3 DNA reads TGCGCCAGCAGCCCGGAGGGCAGGGGTCGATATATGAACACTGAAGCTTTCTTT. It specifies CASSPEGRGRYMNTEAFF.

The genes are TRBV7-9 and TRBJ2-1; 8 nucleotides line up with TRBD1. This CDR3 comprises 15 residues. Germline V gives CDR1 SEHNR, CDR2 FQNEAQ (reference sequence). Trimming at V came to 3 bases and at J to 9 bases, leaving 10 bases not matched to a gene. In nucleotides, the CDR3 is TGTGCCAGCAGCTTGGGCCTGGGACAGGACAGTGAGCAGTTCTTC. It yields the protein CASSLGLGQDSEQFF. Using reference TRBV7-9 and TRBJ2-1 for the parts outside the CDR3, the full variable domain is DTGVSQNPRHKITKRGQNVTFRCDPISEHNRLYWYRQTLGQGPEFLTYFQNEAQLEKSRLLSDRFSAERPKGSFSTLEIQRTEQGDSAMYLCASSLGLGQDSEQFFGPGTRLTVL.

This chain connects TRBV10-3 to TRBJ1-4; 8 bases are a match to TRBD1. CDR3 length equals 15 residues. Germline CDR1 is ENHRY and CDR2 is SYGVKD. The V and J ends lost 4 bases and 4 bases, in that order; junction bases with no gene match: 5. The CDR3 sequence: CAISGGTGDNEKLFF. The CDR3 DNA reads TGTGCCATCAGTGGCGGGACAGGAGATAATGAAAAACTGTTTTTT.

The gene calls are TRBV2 and TRBJ2-5; D is ambiguous. CDR1 is SNHLY and CDR2 is FYNNEI in the germline V gene. This CDR3 is 15 amino acids long. V gave up 3 bases and J gave up 0 bases, with 11 bases separating them. The chain's CDR3 is CASSDWAMYQETQYF. The CDR3 DNA reads as TGTGCCAGCAGTGACTGGGCTATGTACCAAGAGACCCAGTACTTC. The full variable domain, with the rest looked up from reference TRBV2 and TRBJ2-5, is EPEVTQTPSHQVTQMGQEVILRCVPISNHLYFYWYRQILGQKVEFLVSFYNNEISEKSEIFDDQFSVERPDGSNFTLKIRSTKLEDSAMYFCASSDWAMYQETQYFGPGTRLLVL.

This clonotype was seen repeatedly, ten times or more. The genes are TRBV5-1 and TRBJ1-1, with TRBD1 identical over 8 bases. The ends lost 2 bases at V and 6 bases at J; junction bases unmatched: 3. The germline gives CDR1 SGHRS, CDR2 YFSETQ. This CDR3 spans 13 amino acids. Here the CDR3 reads CASSLDRGAEAFF. The CDR3 coding sequence is TGCGCCAGCAGCTTAGACAGGGGCGCTGAAGCTTTCTTT.

The rearrangement uses TRBV5-1 and TRBJ2-3; D gene uncertain. Germline CDR1 and CDR2: SGHRS and YFSETQ. The CDR3 is 15 amino acids. Trimming took off 4 bases at V and 0 bases at J, with 12 bases between the two ends. The chain's CDR3 is CASSVTGTSTDTQYF. The CDR3 region has the DNA TGCGCCAGCAGCGTGACTGGAACTAGCACAGATACGCAGTATTTT. Complete variable domain (other parts from reference TRBV5-1 and TRBJ2-3): KAGVTQTPRYLIKTRGQQVTLSCSPISGHRSVSWYQQTPGQGLQFLFEYFSETQRNKGNFPGRFSGRQFSNSRSEMNVSTLELGDSALYLCASSVTGTSTDTQYFGPGTRLTVL.

The chain links TRBV20-1 to TRBJ2-7; 9 bases align to TRBD1. The germline CDR1 and CDR2 sequences are DFQATT and SNEGSKA (reference sequence). The length of the CDR3 is 16 residues. The junction had 16 bases not matched to a gene; V was cut back by 6 bases and J by 4 bases. The CDR3 DNA is TGCAGTGCCCCCCCGGGAAGCGGGACAGGGTCATACGAGCAGTACTTC. It codes for CSAPPGSGTGSYEQYF.

Only a few counts were recorded for this clonotype. The V call is TRBV27, the J call TRBJ1-6; no clear D. Per the germline V gene, CDR1 is MNHEY and CDR2 is SMNVEV (reference sequence). The CDR3 is made up of 14 amino acids. Trimming left V 5 bases short and J 8 bases short, with 13 bases between. The DNA for the CDR3 is TGTGCCAGCAGTCCGACGGCTAGGGATTCACCCCTCCACTTT. Amino acids: CASSPTARDSPLHF.

This sequence joins TRBV12-3 or TRBV12-4 and TRBJ2-3, with 7 bases matching TRBD1. Unmatched junction bases numbered 7, after V lost 5 bases and J lost 2 bases. The CDR3 loop spans 15 amino acids. CDR3 bases: TGTGCCAGCAGTCTGACAGGGTATATCACAGATACGCAGTATTTT. Translation: CASSLTGYITDTQYF.

This clonotype was seen at least ten times. CDR3 in DNA: TGTGCCAGCAGGGGACCCCCAAGGGGCACTGAAGCTTTCTTT. It yields the protein CASRGPPRGTEAFF. V and J are TRBV2 and TRBJ1-1, with a weak D call TRBD1 (5 bases). The CDR3 is made up of 14 amino acids. Germline CDR1 SNHLY, CDR2 FYNNEI. The V and J ends lost 6 bases and 4 bases respectively, with 15 bases between them.